This record concerns one T cell receptor beta chain sequence. The clone's antigen remains unknown. No base quality values were provided; no much bigger clone lies one nucleotide off. The record originates from a study of blood T cell repertoires in COVID-19 (dated by TCRdb to about 2020). With respect to the entire study: Samples covering the acute and convalescent phases of COVID-19 were provided by collaborators in the United States, Italy and Spain. Deeply sampled blood TCRbeta repertoires from subjects exposed to, actively infected with, or recovered from COVID-19 were included in the dataset. Sample metadata almost always included a de-identified subject ID, COVID-19 status, age in years and sex. The prospective study material was composed of cDNA or gDNA derived from T cells, B-cell-depleted T cells, or PBMCs. The samples were drawn from two sources: the first 160 participants of the ongoing ImmuneRACE study, and 1,200 or so subjects contributed by 6 global collaborators. The repertoires were released in a freely available public database meant as a resource for research on the immune response to SARS-CoV-2. HLA class I and class II types, where available, came from metadata supplied by the sample provider rather than from assay-based typing. Overall study outcomes, separate from this receptor: The quantity of clinical and demographic metadata differed by source and by participant and was supplied without curation.

In the prospective study, participants were about 18 to 95 years old, resided in about two dozen geographic areas of the United States, and were enrolled through a virtual design. In the prospective study, cohorts were assigned on the basis of participant-reported clinical history obtained from a screening survey and a study questionnaire. Mobile phlebotomists in the prospective study collected whole blood, serum and a nasopharyngeal or oropharyngeal swab from every participant. Prospective study participants could optionally give additional blood draws and questionnaires over an approximately two-month period. Prospective study blood samples were shipped either frozen or at room temperature before DNA extraction. TCRbeta CDR3 regions were amplified from genomic DNA by means of the immunoSEQ Assay, a bias-controlled multiplex PCR. Per the source publication's procedure: Within the assay, amplification of reference gene primers was used to estimate how many nucleated cells each sample contained. To quantify the absolute abundance of each unique TCRbeta CDR3 rearrangement, sequence reads were collapsed and filtered. Productive Simpson clonality was computed per sample as the square root of Simpson's diversity index over productive rearrangements. The immuneACCESS repertoire file appears here via TCRdb, limited to in-frame rearrangements. These files lack a portion of the clones; in checked studies, under half of the deficit traces to unresolved V genes, and the cause of the others is not known. The V and J calls and clone size were taken over from that table, and D and trimming were inferred from the DNA. The sample records roughly 280,000 clones, about 87% of which are singletons. The ten largest make up roughly 4.3% of the sample.

The junction shows trimming of 10 bases on V and 11 bases on J, plus 27 bases between the germline ends. CDR3 length: 14 amino acids, cysteine to phenylalanine. Kept here is only the CDR3 DNA, which spans 42 bases and is read in frame from base 1. CDR1 SGDLS and CDR2 YYNGEE are derived from the germline V gene. Sample: PBMCs or T cells enriched from blood (not recorded which). This TCR was recovered from a woman between 25 and 40 years old with acute COVID-19. The rearrangement joined TRBV9 to TRBJ1-1; possibly the D gene is TRBD1, per 5 matching bases. This receptor carries the CDR3 CASGGTGAAPAAFF. DNA sequence: TGTGCCTCCGGGGGAACAGGAGCAGCCCCGGCGGCTTTCTTT.